The T cell receptor (beta chain) described here comes from a study of blood T cell repertoires in COVID-19. Study context: Some COVID-19 samples were acute and others convalescent; all came from the United States, Italy and Spain.

Germline V gene lookup returns CDR1 MDHEN and CDR2 SYDVKM. V was cut by 6 bases and J by 5 bases, with 13 bases left in between. The CDR3 length is 13 residues. Produced via immunoSEQ multiplex PCR; TCRdb's table is partial and in-frame only. This table has 350,000 to 450,000 clones, 75% to 90% appearing once. Specimen: PBMCs or T cells enriched from blood (not recorded which). This TCR was recovered from a man younger than 40 who had recovered from COVID-19. This chain connects TRBV28 to TRBJ1-1; perhaps TRBD1 as D (5 bases). Written as DNA, the CDR3 is TGTGCCAGCAGACTCCCCGGGGGGACTGAAGCTTTCTTT. It encodes CASRLPGGTEAFF.